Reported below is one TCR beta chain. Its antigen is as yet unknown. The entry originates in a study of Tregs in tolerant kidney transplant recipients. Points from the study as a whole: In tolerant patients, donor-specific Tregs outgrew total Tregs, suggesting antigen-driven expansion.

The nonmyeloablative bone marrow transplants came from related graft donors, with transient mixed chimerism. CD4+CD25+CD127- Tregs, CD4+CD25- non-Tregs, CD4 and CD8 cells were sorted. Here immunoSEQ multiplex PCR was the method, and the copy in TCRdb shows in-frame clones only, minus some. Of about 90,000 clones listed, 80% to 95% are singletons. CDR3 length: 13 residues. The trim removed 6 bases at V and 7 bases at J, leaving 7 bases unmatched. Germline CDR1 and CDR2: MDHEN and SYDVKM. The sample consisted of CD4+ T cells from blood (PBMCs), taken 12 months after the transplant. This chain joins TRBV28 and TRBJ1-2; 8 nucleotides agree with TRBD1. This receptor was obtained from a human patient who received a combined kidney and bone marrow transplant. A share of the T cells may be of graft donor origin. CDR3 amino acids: CASRKDRGGGYTF. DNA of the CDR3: TGTGCCAGCAGAAAAGACAGGGGTGGTGGCTACACCTTC.